This T cell receptor (beta chain) was observed in a study of PD-L1 blockade in urothelial cancer. Overall study: Of prior chemotherapy regimens, patients had received between 0 and 3. Blood yielded a median of approximately 150,000 T cells per sample. General study findings and limits: Stronger expansion of tumor-associated clones in blood at 3 weeks distinguished durable-benefit patients. Prediction of better survival came from below-median pretreatment blood TCR clonality.

The V gene's germline CDR1 is MDHEN and CDR2 SYDVKM. This CDR3 contains 17 residues. J gave up 2 bases and V 0 bases, and 5 bases lay outside the gene matches. A remark on this clone: Its antigen is as yet unknown.

Clones were sequenced by immunoSEQ multiplex PCR, and TCRdb holds only the in-frame ones, with some missing. The top ten clones hold less than 4% of a sample with about 69,000 clones, around nine tenths of them seen once. The sequence came from a man between 60 and 70 years old with urothelial cancer. The chain is built from TRBV28 and TRBJ2-7; 12 bases match TRBD2. The sample consisted of PBMCs, taken around atezolizumab (anti-PD-L1) treatment. The DNA of the CDR3 is TGTGCCAGCAGTTTATGGGCTAGCGGGAGGGTTACCTACGAGCAGTACTTC. Translating it yields CASSLWASGRVTYEQYF.